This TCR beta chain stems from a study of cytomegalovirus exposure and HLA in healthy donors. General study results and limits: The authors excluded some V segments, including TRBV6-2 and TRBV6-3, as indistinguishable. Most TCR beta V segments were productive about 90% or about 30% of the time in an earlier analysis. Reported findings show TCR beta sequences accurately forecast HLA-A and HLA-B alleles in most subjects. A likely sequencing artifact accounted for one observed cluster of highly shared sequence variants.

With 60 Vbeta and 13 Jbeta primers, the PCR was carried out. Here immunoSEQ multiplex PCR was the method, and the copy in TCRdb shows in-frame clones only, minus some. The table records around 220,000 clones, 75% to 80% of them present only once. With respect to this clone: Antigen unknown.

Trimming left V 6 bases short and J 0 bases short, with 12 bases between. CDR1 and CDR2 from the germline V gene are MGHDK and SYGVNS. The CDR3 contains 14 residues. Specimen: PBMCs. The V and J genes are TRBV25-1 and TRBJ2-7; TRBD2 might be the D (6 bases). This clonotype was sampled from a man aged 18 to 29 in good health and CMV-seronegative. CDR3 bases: TGTGCCAGCAGGGGGGGAGGCAGCTCCTACGAGCAGTACTTC. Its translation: CASRGGGSSYEQYF.